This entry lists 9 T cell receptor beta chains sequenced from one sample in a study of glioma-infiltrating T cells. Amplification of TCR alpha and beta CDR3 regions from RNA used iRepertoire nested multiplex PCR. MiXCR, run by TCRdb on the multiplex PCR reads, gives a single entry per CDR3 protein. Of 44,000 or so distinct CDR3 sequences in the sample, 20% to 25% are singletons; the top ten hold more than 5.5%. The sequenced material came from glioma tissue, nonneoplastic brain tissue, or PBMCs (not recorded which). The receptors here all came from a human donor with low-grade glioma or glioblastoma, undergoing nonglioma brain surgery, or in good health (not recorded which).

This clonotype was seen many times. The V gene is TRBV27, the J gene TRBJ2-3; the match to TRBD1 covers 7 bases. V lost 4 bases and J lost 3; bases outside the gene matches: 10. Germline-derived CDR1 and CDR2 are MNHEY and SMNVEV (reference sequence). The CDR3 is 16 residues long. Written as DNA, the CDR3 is TGTGCCAGCAGTTCAAACAGGGGTCTCGGTACAGATACGCAGTATTTT. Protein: CASSSNRGLGTDTQYF.

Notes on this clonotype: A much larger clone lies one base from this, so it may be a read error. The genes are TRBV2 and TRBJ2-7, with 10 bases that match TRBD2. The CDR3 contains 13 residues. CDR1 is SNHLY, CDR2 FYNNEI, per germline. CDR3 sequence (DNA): TGTGCCAGCAGTCTAGGGACTAGCGCCGAGCAGTGCGTC. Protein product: CASSLGTSAEQCV.

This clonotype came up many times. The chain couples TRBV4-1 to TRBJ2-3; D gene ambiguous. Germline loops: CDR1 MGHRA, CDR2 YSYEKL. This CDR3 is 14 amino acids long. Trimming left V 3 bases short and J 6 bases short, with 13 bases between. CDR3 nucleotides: TGCGCCAGCAGCCAGAAGGCCCGCGGTGATACGCAGTATTTT. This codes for CASSQKARGDTQYF.

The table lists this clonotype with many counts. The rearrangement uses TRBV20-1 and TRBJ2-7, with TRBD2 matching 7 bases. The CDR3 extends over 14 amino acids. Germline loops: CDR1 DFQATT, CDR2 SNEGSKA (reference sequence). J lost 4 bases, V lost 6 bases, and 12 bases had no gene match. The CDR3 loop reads CSADWTSGRYEQYF. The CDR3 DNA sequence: TGCAGTGCGGACTGGACTAGTGGGAGGTACGAGCAGTACTTC.

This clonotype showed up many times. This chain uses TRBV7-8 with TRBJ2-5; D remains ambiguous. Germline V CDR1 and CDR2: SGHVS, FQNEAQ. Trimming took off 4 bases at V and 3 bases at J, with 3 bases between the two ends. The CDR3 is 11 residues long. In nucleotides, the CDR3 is TGTGCCAGCAGCTATGAAGAGACCCAGTACTTC. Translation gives CASSYEETQYF. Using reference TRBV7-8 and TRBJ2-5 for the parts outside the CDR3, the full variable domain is GAGVSQSPRYKVAKRGQDVALRCDPISGHVSLFWYQQALGQGPEFLTYFQNEAQLDKSGLPSDRFFAERPEGSVSTLKIQRTQQEDSAVYLCASSYEETQYFGPGTRLLVL.

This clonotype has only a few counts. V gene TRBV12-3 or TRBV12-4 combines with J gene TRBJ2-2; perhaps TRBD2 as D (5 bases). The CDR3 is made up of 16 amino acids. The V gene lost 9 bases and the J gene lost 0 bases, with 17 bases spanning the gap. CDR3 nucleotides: TGTGCCAGTGTATTCGGACTGGACGCGAACACCGGGGAGCTGTTTTTT. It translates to CASVFGLDANTGELFF.

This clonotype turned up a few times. As DNA, the CDR3 is TGCGCCAGCAGCCAAGATACGGATACGCAGTATTTT. It specifies CASSQDTDTQYF. This chain connects TRBV4-1 to TRBJ2-3, with D unresolved. The CDR3 totals 12 residues. The V gene's germline CDR1 is MGHRA and CDR2 YSYEKL. Trimming pared 0 bases from V and 6 bases from J, leaving 4 bases between.

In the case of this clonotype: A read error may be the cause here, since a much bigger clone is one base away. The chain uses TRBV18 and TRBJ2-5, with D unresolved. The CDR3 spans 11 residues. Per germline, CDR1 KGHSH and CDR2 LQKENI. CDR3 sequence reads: CASSSEETQHF. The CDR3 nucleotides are TGTGCCAGCTCATCGGAAGAGACCCAGCACTTC.

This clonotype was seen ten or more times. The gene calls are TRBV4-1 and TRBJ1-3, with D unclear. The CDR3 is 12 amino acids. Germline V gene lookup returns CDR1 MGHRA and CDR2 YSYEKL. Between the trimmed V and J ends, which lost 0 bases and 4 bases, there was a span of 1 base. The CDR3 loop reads CASSQDGNTIYF. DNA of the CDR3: TGCGCCAGCAGCCAAGACGGAAACACCATATATTTT.